This TCR beta chain was profiled in a study of post-analysis software for immune sequencing data. Study at large: Included among the disease courses, which were recorded for the cohort, were relapsing-remitting, secondary progressive and progressive-relapsing multiple sclerosis.

Study observations and caveats: About 5 TRBV segments occurring more often in patients than controls included TRBV5-6, TRBV5-1 and TRBV20-1.

This clonotype has just a few counts. As yet, its antigen is unknown. The library was made from cDNA and included unique molecular identifiers. Via MiXCR, TCRdb re-called the PCR reads, giving one row per CDR3 protein. The table lists roughly 540,000 distinct CDR3 sequences, 34% of them singletons, with about 6% in the top ten. The germline V gene has CDR1 DFQATT and CDR2 SNEGSKA (reference sequence). This CDR3 has 14 amino acids. J was trimmed by 3 bases and V by 5 bases; bases with no gene match: 3. The source material was blood. This chain connects TRBV20-1 to TRBJ2-3, with TRBD2 identical over 12 bases. This receptor was obtained from a girl under 18 with multiple sclerosis. The CDR3 nucleotides are TGCAGTGCTGGACTAGCGGGGACAACAGATACGCAGTATTTT. It yields the protein CSAGLAGTTDTQYF.